Listed below are T cell receptor beta chains from one sample, sequenced in a study of shared clonotypes between healthy human individuals. The table came from immunoSEQ multiplex PCR; TCRdb's copy has only in-frame clones and leaves some out. The repertoire holds roughly 590,000 clones, with roughly 95% as singletons. Sequencing was performed on naive CD8+ T cells sorted from blood. Source of these receptors: a woman between 25 and 40 years old in good health. The CDR3 runs from the conserved cysteine through the conserved F or W. D genes are given only for firm matches. Expanded clones get a size class; other rows say once, few or many, or leave the size out.

v_call: TRBV7-9; clone_size: NA; d_call: NA; j_call: TRBJ2-7; cdr3_aa: CASSAPYEQYF; cdr3_nt: TGTGCCAGCAGCGCCCCTTACGAGCAGTACTTC
v_call: TRBV18; clone_size: NA; d_call: TRBD1; j_call: TRBJ2-7; cdr3_aa: CASSLGTGGPYEQYF; cdr3_nt: TGTGCCAGCTCACTCGGGACAGGGGGCCCCTACGAGCAGTACTTC
v_call: TRBV6-5; clone_size: NA; d_call: NA; j_call: TRBJ2-7; cdr3_aa: CASSYSAGPLVHEQYF; cdr3_nt: TGTGCCAGCAGTTACTCGGCAGGTCCCCTGGTTCACGAGCAGTACTTC
v_call: TRBV11-2; clone_size: NA; d_call: NA; j_call: TRBJ2-1; cdr3_aa: CASSLGSSYNEQFF; cdr3_nt: TGTGCCAGCAGCTTAGGCAGCTCCTACAATGAGCAGTTCTTC
v_call: TRBV6-5; clone_size: NA; d_call: TRBD2; j_call: TRBJ2-1; cdr3_aa: CASSNPGLADNEQFF; cdr3_nt: TGTGCCAGCAGTAACCCGGGACTAGCGGACAATGAGCAGTTCTTC
v_call: TRBV5-1; clone_size: once; d_call: NA; j_call: TRBJ2-2; cdr3_aa: CASRLGRNTGELFF; cdr3_nt: TGCGCCAGCAGATTGGGACGGAACACCGGGGAGCTGTTTTTT
v_call: TRBV7-8; clone_size: NA; d_call: NA; j_call: TRBJ1-5; cdr3_aa: CASSLVGWQMSNQPQHF; cdr3_nt: TGTGCCAGCAGCTTAGTTGGGTGGCAGATGAGCAATCAGCCCCAGCATTTT
v_call: TRBV19; clone_size: NA; d_call: NA; j_call: TRBJ1-1; cdr3_aa: CASNETPMNTEAFF; cdr3_nt: TGTGCCAGTAACGAGACACCTATGAACACTGAAGCTTTCTTT
v_call: TRBV7-9; clone_size: NA; d_call: NA; j_call: TRBJ2-7; cdr3_aa: CASSPRGSPYEQYF; cdr3_nt: TGTGCCAGCAGCCCGAGGGGCAGCCCCTACGAGCAGTACTTC
v_call: TRBV19; clone_size: NA; d_call: TRBD1; j_call: TRBJ2-7; cdr3_aa: CASSIGGQSLYEQYF; cdr3_nt: TGTGCCAGTAGTATAGGGGGACAGAGCCTCTACGAGCAGTACTTC
v_call: TRBV7-8; clone_size: NA; d_call: NA; j_call: TRBJ2-2; cdr3_aa: CASSHETVWVVETGELFF; cdr3_nt: TGTGCCAGCAGCCACGAGACGGTTTGGGTAGTTGAAACCGGGGAGCTGTTTTTT
v_call: TRBV28; clone_size: NA; d_call: NA; j_call: TRBJ2-3; cdr3_aa: CASSFRVTQYF; cdr3_nt: TGTGCCAGCAGTTTTCGGGTTACGCAGTATTTT
v_call: TRBV21-1; clone_size: NA; d_call: NA; j_call: TRBJ2-2; cdr3_aa: CASSPHGGERNTGELFF; cdr3_nt: TGTGCCAGCAGTCCACACGGAGGGGAGAGGAACACCGGGGAGCTGTTTTTT
v_call: TRBV28; clone_size: NA; d_call: NA; j_call: TRBJ2-1; cdr3_aa: CASSSPTRSKYNEQFF; cdr3_nt: TGTGCCAGCAGTTCCCCCACACGTTCTAAATACAATGAGCAGTTCTTC
v_call: TRBV27; clone_size: NA; d_call: NA; j_call: TRBJ1-5; cdr3_aa: CASSLGGYQPQHF; cdr3_nt: TGTGCCAGCAGTTTGGGGGGTTATCAGCCCCAGCATTTT
v_call: TRBV6-5; clone_size: NA; d_call: NA; j_call: TRBJ2-6; cdr3_aa: CASSSGGANVLTF; cdr3_nt: TGTGCCAGCAGTTCCGGTGGGGCCAACGTCCTGACTTTC
v_call: TRBV28; clone_size: NA; d_call: TRBD1; j_call: TRBJ1-1; cdr3_aa: CASSFPTGGNIPNTEAFF; cdr3_nt: TGTGCCAGCAGTTTTCCCACAGGGGGCAATATTCCGAACACTGAAGCTTTCTTT
v_call: TRBV28; clone_size: NA; d_call: NA; j_call: TRBJ2-7; cdr3_aa: CASSWDMGLSYEQYF; cdr3_nt: TGTGCCAGCAGTTGGGACATGGGGCTGTCCTACGAGCAGTACTTC
v_call: TRBV6-5; clone_size: NA; d_call: NA; j_call: TRBJ2-5; cdr3_aa: CASSRFGGIQETQYF; cdr3_nt: TGTGCCAGCAGTCGGTTTGGGGGTATCCAAGAGACCCAGTACTTC
v_call: TRBV7-7; clone_size: NA; d_call: TRBD2; j_call: TRBJ2-1; cdr3_aa: CASSLAAGRGEQFF; cdr3_nt: TGTGCCAGCAGCTTAGCGGCCGGGAGGGGTGAGCAGTTCTTC